This T cell receptor beta chain was found in a study of T cells in Graves' hyperthyroidism and ophthalmopathy. Orbital computed tomography and thyroid ultrasound, together with serum TRAb and thyroxine and clinical symptoms, were used for diagnoses. Germline CDR1 reads SEHNR; CDR2 reads FQNEAQ (reference sequence). Trimming took 2 bases from V and 0 from J, leaving 10 bases between them. This CDR3 contains 15 residues. This clonotype occurred many times. Amplification of TCR beta CDR3 regions was performed using RNA transcripts as template. With the HTBI primer set, the TCR CDR3 went through a first round of RT-PCR. Using its own MiXCR run on the multiplex PCR reads, TCRdb lists one record per CDR3 protein. The sample contains hundreds of thousands of distinct CDR3 sequences, 45% of which appear only once.

Sequencing was performed on peripheral blood or thyroid tissue (not recorded which). The rearrangement joins TRBV7-9 to TRBJ1-2; no reliable D call. The TCR was taken from an adult man with Graves' disease, either hyperthyroidism or ophthalmopathy (not recorded which). CDR3 sequence (DNA): TGTGCCAGCAGCTTAAGACCCGACCCTAACTATGGCTACACCTTC. As protein: CASSLRPDPNYGYTF.